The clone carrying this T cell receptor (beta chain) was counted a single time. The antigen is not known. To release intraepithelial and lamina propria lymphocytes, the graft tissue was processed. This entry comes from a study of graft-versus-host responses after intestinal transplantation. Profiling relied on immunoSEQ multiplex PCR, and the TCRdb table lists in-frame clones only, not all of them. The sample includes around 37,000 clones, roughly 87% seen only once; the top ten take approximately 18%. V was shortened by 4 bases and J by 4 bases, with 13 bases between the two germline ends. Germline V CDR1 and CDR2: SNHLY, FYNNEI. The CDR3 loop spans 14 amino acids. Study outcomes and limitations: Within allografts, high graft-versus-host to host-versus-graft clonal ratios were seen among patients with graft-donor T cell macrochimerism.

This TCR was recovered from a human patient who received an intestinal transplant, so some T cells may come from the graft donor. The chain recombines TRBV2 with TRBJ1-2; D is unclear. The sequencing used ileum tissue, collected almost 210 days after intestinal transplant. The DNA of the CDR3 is TGTGCCAGCAGTGCAGATCGTTTTGCCTATGGCTACACCTTC. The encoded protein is CASSADRFAYGYTF.